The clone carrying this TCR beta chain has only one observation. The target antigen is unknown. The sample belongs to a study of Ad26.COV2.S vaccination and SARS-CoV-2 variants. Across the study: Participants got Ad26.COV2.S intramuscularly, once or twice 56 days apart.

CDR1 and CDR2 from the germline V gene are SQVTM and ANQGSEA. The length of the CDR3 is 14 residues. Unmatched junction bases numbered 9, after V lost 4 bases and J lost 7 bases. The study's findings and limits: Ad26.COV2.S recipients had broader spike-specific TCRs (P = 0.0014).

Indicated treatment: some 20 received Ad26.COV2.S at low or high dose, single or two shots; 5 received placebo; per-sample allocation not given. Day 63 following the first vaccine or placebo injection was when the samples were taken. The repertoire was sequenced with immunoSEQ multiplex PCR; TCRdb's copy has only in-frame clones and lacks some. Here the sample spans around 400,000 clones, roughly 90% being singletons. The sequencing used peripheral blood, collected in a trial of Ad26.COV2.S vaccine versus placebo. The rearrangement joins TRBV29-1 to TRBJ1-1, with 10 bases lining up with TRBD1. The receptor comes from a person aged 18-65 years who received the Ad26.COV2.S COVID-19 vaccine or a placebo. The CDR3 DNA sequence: TGCAGCGTTGGGACAGGGGGATGGGTCGGTGAAGCTTTCTTT. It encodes CSVGTGGWVGEAFF.